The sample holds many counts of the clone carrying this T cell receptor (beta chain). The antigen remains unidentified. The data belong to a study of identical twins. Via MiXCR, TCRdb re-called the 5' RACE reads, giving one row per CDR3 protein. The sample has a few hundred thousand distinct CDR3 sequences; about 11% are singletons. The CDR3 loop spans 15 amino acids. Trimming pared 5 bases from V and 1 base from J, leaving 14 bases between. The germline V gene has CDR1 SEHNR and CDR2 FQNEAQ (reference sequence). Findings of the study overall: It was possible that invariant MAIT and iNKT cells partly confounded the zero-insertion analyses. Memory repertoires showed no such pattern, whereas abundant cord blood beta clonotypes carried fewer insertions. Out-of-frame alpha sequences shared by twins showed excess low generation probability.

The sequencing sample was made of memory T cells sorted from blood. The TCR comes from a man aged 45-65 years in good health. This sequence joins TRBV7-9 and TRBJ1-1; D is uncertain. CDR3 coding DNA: TGTGCCAGCAGCACCAACAGATACCCGAACACTGAAGCTTTCTTT. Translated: CASSTNRYPNTEAFF.